The clone carrying this TCR beta chain was seen a few times. These data belong to a study of T cell repertoires in cytomegalovirus infection. At the level of the study: Matching HLA type, along with CMV infection, was indicated by public TCR beta signatures.

TCRdb processed the reads anew with MiXCR; each CDR3 protein has one entry. This table has about 250,000 distinct CDR3 sequences, 17% appearing once. The CDR3 is made up of 13 amino acids. V lost 0 bases and J 6 bases, leaving 8 bases between the germline ends. Per the germline V gene, CDR1 is SEHNR and CDR2 is FQNEAQ (reference sequence). The specimen sequenced was CD8+ T cells from PBMCs. The chain employs TRBV7-9 and TRBJ1-2; the D is unclear. The sequence came from a human donor in good health (CMV status not recorded). Some clones in this sample may be carry-over from other donors' samples. CDR3 bases: TGTGCCAGCAGCTTAGCCCCCGAAGATGGCTACACCTTC. It is translated as CASSLAPEDGYTF. The variable domain in full, with the rest retrieved from reference TRBV7-9 and TRBJ1-2, is DTGVSQNPRHKITKRGQNVTFRCDPISEHNRLYWYRQTLGQGPEFLTYFQNEAQLEKSRLLSDRFSAERPKGSFSTLEIQRTEQGDSAMYLCASSLAPEDGYTFGSGTRLTVV.